The 21 T cell receptor beta chains reported below all come from one sample, sequenced in a study of cytomegalovirus exposure and HLA in healthy donors. The study ran its PCR with 60 Vbeta and 13 Jbeta primers. Sequencing was performed with immunoSEQ multiplex PCR; in TCRdb, only in-frame clones are kept and a portion is missing. The sample records some 65,000 clones, approximately 72% being singletons. The sequenced material came from PBMCs. These receptors were collected from a woman in her twenties or thirties in good health and CMV-seronegative.

The J gene is TRBJ1-5, the V gene TRBV10-2, with 12 bases fitting TRBD1. This CDR3 region has 18 residues. Germline-derived CDR1 and CDR2 are WSHSY and SAAADI. V shed 7 bases and J 1 base; nucleotides not matched to a gene: 11. Here the CDR3 reads CASTPRDRGRISNQPQHF. In nucleotides, the CDR3 is TGCGCCAGCACTCCACGGGACAGGGGGCGCATCAGCAATCAGCCCCAGCATTTT.

This clone came up many times. The chain combines TRBV4-2 with TRBJ2-3; TRBD1 matches at 8 bases. The V gene end was trimmed by 8 bases and the J gene end by 4 bases; junction bases not matched to a gene: 11. Germline assignment: CDR1 LGHNA and CDR2 YNFKEQ. CDR3 length equals 15 residues. The CDR3 region has the DNA TGTGCCAGCCTCAGTGGGCAGGGGGCCCCAGATACGCAGTATTTT. Amino acid sequence: CASLSGQGAPDTQYF.

The V call is TRBV19, the J call TRBJ2-7; 9 bases align to TRBD2. J gave up 4 bases and V 5 bases, and 9 bases lay outside the gene matches. Looked up from germline, CDR1 is LNHDA and CDR2 is SQIVND (reference sequence). CDR3 size: 15 residues. The CDR3 region is CASSLAGVSRYEQYF. The CDR3 DNA sequence: TGTGCCAGTAGTTTAGCGGGGGTGAGTCGTTACGAGCAGTACTTC.

This clone came up a few times. The J gene is TRBJ1-1, the V gene TRBV7-2; D not certain. Germline V gene data show CDR1 as SGHTA and CDR2 as FQGNSA. CDR3 size: 14 residues. The ends were cut back, 5 bases at V and 3 bases at J, with 13 bases in the middle. CDR3 sequence reads: CASSQDSADTEAFF. The DNA for the CDR3 is TGTGCCAGCAGCCAAGACTCGGCGGACACTGAAGCTTTCTTT.

The V gene is TRBV15, the J gene TRBJ2-7; perhaps TRBD2 as D (5 bases). V dropped 8 bases and J dropped 3 bases, with 11 bases sitting between them. CDR1 is LNHNV and CDR2 is YYDKDF in the germline V gene (reference sequence). The CDR3 has 12 amino acids. CDR3 protein: CATSGNFYEQYF. The CDR3 DNA reads as TGTGCCACCTCGGGGAACTTCTACGAGCAGTACTTC.

This chain links TRBV6-1 with TRBJ2-7; TRBD1 aligns across 7 bases. The CDR3 consists of 15 residues. J was trimmed by 0 bases and V by 0 bases; bases with no gene match: 2. Germline CDR1 and CDR2: MNHNS and SASEGT. CDR3 protein: CASSEAHRGSYEQYF. The DNA of the CDR3 is TGTGCCAGCAGTGAAGCTCACAGGGGCTCCTACGAGCAGTACTTC.

The chain carries TRBV5-1 and TRBJ1-4; 11 bases agree with TRBD1. V lost 0 bases, J lost 8 bases, and 3 bases stayed unmatched. The CDR3 extends over 15 amino acids. The germline V gene encodes CDR1 SGHRS and CDR2 YFSETQ. CDR3 amino acids: CASSLAGTGGEKLFF. In DNA, the CDR3 is TGCGCCAGCAGCTTGGCCGGGACAGGGGGAGAAAAACTGTTTTTT.

V is TRBV10-3 and J is TRBJ2-1, with D hard to call. Germline V lookup: CDR1 ENHRY, CDR2 SYGVKD. V lost 0 bases and J lost 0, with 9 bases in between. This CDR3 comprises 16 residues. Written as DNA, the CDR3 is TGTGCCATCAGTGAGTCGATGGCAGGCTCCTACAATGAGCAGTTCTTC. Translated, it gives CAISESMAGSYNEQFF.

The V call is TRBV7-2, the J call TRBJ2-2; 9 nucleotides line up with TRBD2. Trimming cost V 2 bases and J 1 base; bases outside gene matches: 2. This CDR3 is 16 amino acids long. Germline V gives CDR1 SGHTA, CDR2 FQGNSA. The CDR3 DNA is TGTGCCAGCAGCTTACGACTAGCGGTGAACACCGGGGAGCTGTTTTTT. It encodes CASSLRLAVNTGELFF.

This clone was counted once. The CDR3 coding sequence is TGCAGCGGCACCGAGGGCGGTAATCAGCCCCAGCATTTT. Translating gives CSGTEGGNQPQHF. The chain couples TRBV29-1 to TRBJ1-5; D unclear. Germline V gene lookup returns CDR1 SQVTM and CDR2 ANQGSEA. The ends were cut back, 7 bases at V and 4 bases at J, with 14 bases in the middle. The CDR3 length is 13 residues.

The rearrangement links TRBV19 to TRBJ2-7; no firm D call. The CDR3 runs 15 residues. CDR1 is LNHDA, CDR2 SQIVND, per germline (reference sequence). The V gene lost 3 bases and the J gene lost 7 bases, with 19 bases spanning the gap. The CDR3, as DNA: TGTGCCAGTAGTATTGGTCGGGTCCTTGCCGGGGAGCAGTACTTC. Amino acids: CASSIGRVLAGEQYF.

The chain joins TRBV10-2 to TRBJ1-1; 8 positions match TRBD1. J lost 4 bases, V lost 2 bases, and 0 bases had no gene match. The CDR3 is 13 residues long. Germline V CDR1 and CDR2: WSHSY, SAAADI. DNA for the CDR3: TGCGCCAGCAGTGAGACAGGGGGCACTGAAGCTTTCTTT. Its translation is CASSETGGTEAFF.

This clone has just a few counts. The chain couples TRBV4-3 to TRBJ1-4, with D perhaps TRBD1 (6 bases). Trimming took off 2 bases at V and 6 bases at J, with 10 bases between the two ends. Germline V gene data show CDR1 as LGHNA and CDR2 as YSLEER. There are 14 residues in the CDR3. The CDR3: CASSQRGGYEKLFF. CDR3 DNA: TGCGCCAGCAGCCAAAGGGGGGGATATGAAAAACTGTTTTTT.

This clone was counted only a few times. The V call is TRBV7-3, the J call TRBJ2-5; TRBD2 might be the D (5 bases). The germline gives CDR1 SGHTA, CDR2 FQGTGA. The CDR3 runs to 15 residues. Trimming stripped 2 bases from V and 0 bases from J, with 10 bases between. The CDR3 coding sequence is TGTGCCAGCAGCTTAGGCGGGTCGTACCAAGAGACCCAGTACTTC. As protein: CASSLGGSYQETQYF.

The chain combines TRBV11-2 with TRBJ1-5; D unresolved. CDR1 is SGHAT and CDR2 is FQNNGV in the germline V gene. With 3 bases removed from V and 2 bases from J, the gap between germline ends came to 8 bases. The CDR3 is made up of 14 amino acids. CDR3 residues: CASSFSGGNQPQHF. CDR3 nucleotide sequence: TGTGCCAGCAGCTTTTCCGGGGGCAATCAGCCCCAGCATTTT.

The chain links TRBV19 to TRBJ1-1, with D perhaps matching TRBD1 (5 bases). CDR3 length: 14 amino acids. Trimming removed 4 bases at V and 6 bases at J, with 15 bases between. Germline-derived CDR1 and CDR2 are LNHDA and SQIVND (reference sequence). The CDR3 DNA follows: TGTGCCAGTAGTAACCGACAGAGTTTACCTGAAGCTTTCTTT. Translation gives CASSNRQSLPEAFF.

The chain is built from TRBV5-6 and TRBJ1-2; TRBD1 aligns across 7 bases. The germline gives CDR1 SGHDT, CDR2 YYEEEE. V was clipped by 0 bases and J by 4 bases; unmatched bases: 3. This CDR3 region has 14 residues. Written as DNA, the CDR3 is TGTGCCAGCAGCTTGGAGGGGGCGGGCTATGGCTACACCTTC. Its translation: CASSLEGAGYGYTF.

The chain links TRBV29-1 to TRBJ1-2, with unresolved D. CDR3 length equals 11 residues. Trimming cost V 4 bases and J 8 bases, with 11 bases left between them. CDR1 is SQVTM, CDR2 ANQGSEA, per germline. The CDR3 DNA sequence: TGCAGCGTTGTCTTCCTTGAGGGCTACACCTTC. It translates to CSVVFLEGYTF. The full variable domain, rest sourced from reference TRBV29-1 and TRBJ1-2, is SAVISQKPSRDICQRGTSLTIQCQVDSQVTMMFWYRQQPGQSLTLIATANQGSEATYESGFVIDKFPISRPNLTFSTLTVSNMSPEDSSIYLCSVVFLEGYTFGSGTRLTVV.

The V call is TRBV5-1, the J call TRBJ1-2; 12 positions match TRBD1. This CDR3 contains 16 residues. CDR1 is SGHRS, CDR2 YFSETQ, per germline. The V segment lost 0 bases and the J segment 6 bases; nucleotides outside the gene matches: 6. In DNA form, the CDR3 reads TGCGCCAGCAGCTTGGGAGGGACAGGGGGCGCGGATGGCTACACCTTC. Its protein is CASSLGGTGGADGYTF.

The chain joins TRBV5-1 to TRBJ2-2; TRBD2 matches 13 bases. V lost 4 bases, J lost 5 bases, and 5 bases stayed unmatched. This CDR3 has 16 amino acids. The V gene's germline CDR1 is SGHRS and CDR2 YFSETQ. CDR3 loop: CASSPTSGGITGELFF. The DNA for the CDR3 is TGCGCCAGCAGCCCGACTAGCGGGGGGATTACCGGGGAGCTGTTTTTT.

The CDR3 DNA is TGTGCCAGCAGCCTCCTAGCGGGGCCCCCCCATACGCAGTATTTT. It specifies CASSLLAGPPHTQYF. The chain links TRBV11-3 to TRBJ2-3, with TRBD2 identical over 9 bases. With 5 bases clipped from V and 7 bases from J, the junction kept 10 bases outside the gene matches. The CDR3 totals 15 residues. Germline V gene lookup returns CDR1 SGHNT and CDR2 YENEEA. Using reference TRBV11-3 and TRBJ2-3 for the parts outside the CDR3, the full variable domain is EAGVVQSPRYKIIEKKQPVAFWCNPISGHNTLYWYLQNLGQGPELLIRYENEEAVDDSQLPKDRFSAERLKGVDSTLKIQPAELGDSAVYLCASSLLAGPPHTQYFGPGTRLTVL.